These 27 T cell receptor beta chains share one sample of origin, sequenced in a study of cytomegalovirus exposure and HLA in healthy donors (TCRdb year 2017). Library construction relied on the immunoSEQ multiplex PCR assay. A mixture of 60 forward primers for TCR Vbeta segments and 13 reverse primers for TCR Jbeta segments was used in the multiplex PCR. Entries here come from immuneACCESS through TCRdb and include only in-frame sequences with V and J called. Some clones fail to appear in such tables; in the studies checked, an unresolved V gene covers under half of the shortfall, and the cause of the remainder is unknown. Across this sample there are around 150,000 clones, with approximately 78% seen only once. More than 7% of the sample is in the top ten clones. Sequencing was carried out using PBMCs. The receptors were gathered from a male donor in good health and CMV-seropositive.

This chain links TRBV28 with TRBJ1-1; 7 bases fit TRBD1. The CDR3 loop spans 14 amino acids. J was trimmed by 4 bases and V by 2 bases; bases with no gene match: 4. The germline V gene encodes CDR1 MDHEN and CDR2 SYDVKM. In nucleotides, the CDR3 is TGTGCCAGCAGTTTAAGGGGGCTAGCCACTGAAGCTTTCTTT. Translating it yields CASSLRGLATEAFF.

Concerning this clone itself: The sample carries other DNA sequences with the same CDR3. This chain joins TRBV5-1 and TRBJ2-7; D is unresolved. V lost 0 bases to trimming and J lost 2 bases, with 9 bases between them. The CDR3 sequence is 14 residues long. Germline V gene sequence: CDR1 SGHRS, CDR2 YFSETQ. The CDR3 sequence: CASSLAGTAYEQYF. As DNA, the CDR3 is TGCGCCAGCAGCTTGGCCGGTACAGCCTACGAGCAGTACTTC.

The chain combines TRBV6-1 with TRBJ2-7, with 7 bases identical to TRBD1. The CDR3 extends over 13 amino acids. CDR1 is MNHNS and CDR2 is SASEGT in the germline V gene. V lost 9 bases, J lost 3 bases, and 8 bases stayed unmatched. The CDR3 bases are TGTGCCAGTAATGGACAGGTTAGCTACGAGCAGTACTTC. Protein product: CASNGQVSYEQYF.

This rearrangement joins TRBV2 to TRBJ2-3, with D possibly being TRBD2 (5 bases). Trimming pared 11 bases from V and 2 bases from J, leaving 17 bases between. CDR3 length: 14 residues. Germline CDR1 and CDR2: SNHLY and FYNNEI. The CDR3 DNA follows: TGTGCCGCCCAAGCGGACCGAGCCACAGATACGCAGTATTTT. Amino acids: CAAQADRATDTQYF.

The V gene is TRBV6-1, the J gene TRBJ1-1; D is perhaps TRBD1 (6 bases). Germline-derived CDR1 and CDR2 are MNHNS and SASEGT. The CDR3 spans 15 residues. V lost 2 bases and J lost 0, with 10 bases in between. The CDR3 reads CASSEWWTVNTEAFF. CDR3 nucleotide sequence: TGTGCCAGCAGTGAATGGTGGACAGTGAACACTGAAGCTTTCTTT.

There are a few counts of this clone. The CDR3 sequence: CASSGRGGSDTQYF. CDR3 nucleotide sequence: TGTGCCAGCAGTGGCCGTGGGGGCTCGGATACGCAGTATTTT. The V gene is TRBV6-4, the J gene TRBJ2-3, with D perhaps matching TRBD1 (6 bases). CDR1 MRHNA and CDR2 SNTAGT come from the germline V gene. This CDR3 contains 14 residues. V was clipped by 4 bases and J by 6 bases, with 14 bases between them.

The genes are TRBV12-5 and TRBJ2-3; TRBD1 agrees at 8 bases. Trimming took 6 bases from V and 0 from J; bases not matched to a gene: 8. The CDR3 consists of 16 residues. In germline, CDR1 is LGHNT, CDR2 FRNRAP. The CDR3 protein is CASGLQTGVSTDTQYF. The CDR3, as DNA: TGTGCTAGTGGACTCCAGACAGGGGTTAGCACAGATACGCAGTATTTT.

V and J are TRBV11-2 and TRBJ1-1; no clear D gene. This CDR3 contains 13 residues. The V gene's germline CDR1 is SGHAT and CDR2 FQNNGV. V was clipped by 5 bases and J by 7 bases, with 14 bases between them. CDR3 loop: CASSPWEGGEAFF. The CDR3 bases are TGTGCCAGCAGCCCGTGGGAGGGCGGTGAAGCTTTCTTT.

The rearrangement links TRBV5-4 to TRBJ2-1; TRBD2 aligns across 8 bases. The trim removed 2 bases at V and 6 bases at J, leaving 10 bases unmatched. This CDR3 region has 16 residues. The germline gives CDR1 SGHNT, CDR2 YYREEE (reference sequence). CDR3 in DNA: TGTGCCAGCAGCTTTGGCGGGAGGACTCAAACCAATGAGCAGTTCTTC. As protein: CASSFGGRTQTNEQFF.

This chain joins TRBV27 and TRBJ2-1; 9 bases agree with TRBD2. Germline V CDR1 and CDR2: MNHEY, SMNVEV (reference sequence). The CDR3 is 14 residues long. V lost 4 bases and J lost 8; bases outside the gene matches: 6. The chain's CDR3 is CASSYLAGGDEQFF. The CDR3 DNA sequence: TGTGCCAGCAGTTATCTGGCGGGAGGGGATGAGCAGTTCTTC.

The genes are TRBV5-1 and TRBJ2-5; TRBD1 is a possible D gene (8 bases). This CDR3 spans 15 amino acids. The germline gives CDR1 SGHRS, CDR2 YFSETQ. V was trimmed by 6 bases and J by 4 bases, leaving 19 bases between them. The CDR3 protein is CASNSIQGGRETQYF. CDR3 DNA sequence: TGCGCCAGCAACTCGATACAGGGGGGGAGAGAGACCCAGTACTTC.

This chain links TRBV5-4 with TRBJ1-2, with D tentatively TRBD1 (6 bases). The length of the CDR3 is 14 residues. V was clipped by 4 bases and J by 2 bases, with 12 bases between them. CDR1 SGHNT and CDR2 YYREEE come from the germline V gene (reference sequence). CDR3 DNA sequence: TGTGCCAGCAGCGCCGTTGGACAGAACTATGGCTACACCTTC. As protein: CASSAVGQNYGYTF. The whole variable domain, filled in from reference TRBV5-4 and TRBJ1-2, reads ETGVTQSPTHLIKTRGQQVTLRCSSQSGHNTVSWYQQALGQGPQFIFQYYREEENGRGNFPPRFSGLQFPNYSSELNVNALELDDSALYLCASSAVGQNYGYTFGSGTRLTVV.

The V gene is TRBV29-1, the J gene TRBJ2-5; D perhaps matches TRBD2 (7 bases). Trimming removed 6 bases from V and 1 base from J, with 33 bases in between. This CDR3 is built from 20 residues. Germline values: CDR1 SQVTM, CDR2 ANQGSEA. The CDR3 sequence is CSVSDLHVSRGGFPQETQYF. The CDR3 region has the DNA TGCAGCGTCTCCGACTTGCACGTATCCCGCGGGGGCTTCCCCCAAGAGACCCAGTACTTC.

This chain uses TRBV5-1 with TRBJ1-1; TRBD1 aligns across 10 bases. The CDR3 runs 16 residues. The V gene end was trimmed by 3 bases and the J gene end by 8 bases; junction bases not matched to a gene: 13. Germline CDR1 reads SGHRS; CDR2 reads YFSETQ. The CDR3 region is CASSWSPPGQGTEAFF. The CDR3 coding sequence is TGCGCCAGCAGCTGGTCTCCACCGGGACAGGGGACCGAAGCTTTCTTT.

V usage is TRBV10-3 and J usage is TRBJ2-2; 7 nucleotides align to TRBD1. After removal of 11 bases from V and 2 bases from J, the junction contained 8 bases not matched to a gene. Germline assignment: CDR1 ENHRY and CDR2 SYGVKD. This CDR3 spans 14 amino acids. The CDR3 here is CASNDRVNTGELFF. The CDR3 bases are TGTGCCTCCAATGACAGGGTAAACACCGGGGAGCTGTTTTTT.

This rearrangement joins TRBV28 to TRBJ2-5; tentatively, D is TRBD2 (7 bases). With 5 bases removed from V and 6 bases from J, the gap between germline ends came to 19 bases. This CDR3 contains 15 residues. Germline assignment: CDR1 MDHEN and CDR2 SYDVKM. The CDR3 spells CASSPRVAGAKTQYF. The CDR3 DNA reads TGTGCCAGCAGTCCCCGCGTTGCGGGGGCCAAGACCCAGTACTTC.

The chain uses TRBV6-5 and TRBJ2-3; 9 bases fit TRBD2. The germline V gene has CDR1 MNHEY and CDR2 SVGAGI. The ends lost 4 bases at V and 3 bases at J; junction bases unmatched: 5. This CDR3 region has 15 residues. DNA for the CDR3: TGTGCCAGCAGTTTGGTGCTAGCGGGGACAGATACGCAGTATTTT. Translation: CASSLVLAGTDTQYF.

V and J are TRBV5-1 and TRBJ2-7, with 10 bases matching TRBD1. Germline assignment: CDR1 SGHRS and CDR2 YFSETQ. The CDR3 is 16 residues long. The V gene end was trimmed by 2 bases and the J gene end by 2 bases; junction bases not matched to a gene: 7. CDR3 DNA sequence: TGCGCCAGCAGCTTAAGAGCCGGGACAGGGGCCTACGAGCAGTACTTC. Its protein product is CASSLRAGTGAYEQYF.

The J gene is TRBJ1-2, the V gene TRBV19; a weak D match, TRBD1 (5 bases). Germline V CDR1 and CDR2: LNHDA, SQIVND (reference sequence). The CDR3 runs to 12 residues. V shed 6 bases and J shed 7 bases, with 12 bases lying between them. The DNA for the CDR3 is TGTGCCAGTAGACAGGTTCTGGGTGGCTACACCTTC. It specifies CASRQVLGGYTF. Variable domain in full (rest from reference TRBV19 and TRBJ1-2): DGGITQSPKYLFRKEGQNVTLSCEQNLNHDAMYWYRQDPGQGLRLIYYSQIVNDFQKGDIAEGYSVSREKKESFPLTVTSAQKNPTAFYLCASRQVLGGYTFGSGTRLTVV.

In its sample, this clone was seen once. The chain links TRBV27 to TRBJ2-7, with D hard to call. The V gene lost 0 bases and the J gene lost 2 bases, with 8 bases spanning the gap. This CDR3 contains 14 residues. Germline lookup yields CDR1 MNHEY and CDR2 SMNVEV (reference sequence). CDR3: CASSLSVPAYEQYF. CDR3 DNA sequence: TGTGCCAGCAGTTTATCCGTCCCCGCCTACGAGCAGTACTTC.

The chain combines TRBV5-1 with TRBJ1-4; tentative D call: TRBD1 (6 bases). V was shortened by 6 bases and J by 8 bases, with 17 bases between the two germline ends. CDR3 size: 14 residues. Germline-derived CDR1 and CDR2 are SGHRS and YFSETQ. CDR3 DNA sequence: TGCGCCAGCACCCTCGGACCAGGGGAAGAAAAACTGTTTTTT. This gives the protein CASTLGPGEEKLFF.

The gene calls are TRBV7-9 and TRBJ2-5; D remains unclear. The CDR3 loop spans 13 amino acids. The V end was cut by 1 base, the J end by 8 bases, with 11 bases between. CDR1 is SEHNR, CDR2 FQNEAQ, per germline (reference sequence). CDR3 nucleotide sequence: TGTGCCAGCAGCTTAGGACTCCGCGACACCCAGTACTTC. Residues: CASSLGLRDTQYF.

This clone was counted only a few times. The chain recombines TRBV5-1 with TRBJ1-2; D is unclear. Per germline, CDR1 SGHRS and CDR2 YFSETQ. CDR3 length equals 15 residues. Trimming shortened V by 4 bases and J by 6 bases, and 19 bases separated the two germline ends. CDR3 residues: CASSRVTPRAHGYTF. For the CDR3, the DNA is TGCGCCAGCAGCAGGGTTACCCCGAGGGCCCATGGCTACACCTTC. Full variable domain (remainder filled in from reference TRBV5-1 and TRBJ1-2): KAGVTQTPRYLIKTRGQQVTLSCSPISGHRSVSWYQQTPGQGLQFLFEYFSETQRNKGNFPGRFSGRQFSNSRSEMNVSTLELGDSALYLCASSRVTPRAHGYTFGSGTRLTVV.

This rearrangement joins TRBV19 to TRBJ2-2; 9 nucleotides match TRBD1. The CDR3 length is 16 residues. Germline loops: CDR1 LNHDA, CDR2 SQIVND (reference sequence). V was clipped by 4 bases and J by 4 bases; unmatched bases: 7. The CDR3 DNA follows: TGTGCCAGTAGTACCAAGACAGGGGGGGTCACCGGGGAGCTGTTTTTT. This encodes CASSTKTGGVTGELFF.

This clone was seen a single time. One end of the junction fails to match germline, which may point to a read error. The chain has TRBV7-8 and TRBJ2-6, with a possible D match to TRBD1 (5 bases). The CDR3 has 18 amino acids. CDR1 and CDR2 (germline): SGHVS, FQNEAQ. The CDR3 sequence is CASSLEATGYSGANGLTF. The CDR3 DNA follows: TGTGCCAGCAGCTTAGAGGCAACAGGCTACTCTGGGGCCAACGGCCTGACTTTC.

The genes are TRBV27 and TRBJ2-1, with 7 nucleotides matching TRBD2. CDR3 length equals 19 residues. Per germline, CDR1 MNHEY and CDR2 SMNVEV (reference sequence). J gave up 6 bases and V 4 bases, and 21 bases lay outside the gene matches. For the CDR3, the DNA is TGTGCCAGCAGTTCCCGGACTAGGTCTACTAGTAATTGGCTCAATGAGCAGTTCTTC. This codes for CASSSRTRSTSNWLNEQFF.

The gene calls are TRBV5-8 and TRBJ1-1, with D possibly TRBD1 on 5 matching bases. CDR1 and CDR2 (germline): SGHTS, YDEGEE. The CDR3 loop spans 13 amino acids. CDR3 loop: CASQQEMNTEAFF. The CDR3 bases are TGTGCTTCGCAACAGGAGATGAACACTGAAGCTTTCTTT.